The rows below give T cell receptor beta chains drawn from one sample of a study of naive and memory T cell subsets. TCRdb itself ran the 5' RACE reads through MiXCR, one entry per CDR3 protein. The table shows 45,000 to 55,000 distinct CDR3 sequences, with over 3.5% occurring only once. These receptor sequences come from a female donor in good health. CDR3s include the opening cysteine and the closing phenylalanine or tryptophan. The D gene is left open where the match is weak. Size values are once, few and many counts, or a class for expanded clones, and some rows have none.

CDR3 length	V gene	J gene	clone size	D gene	CDR3 protein	CDR3 DNA
17	TRBV7-9	TRBJ2-4	many	TRBD1	CASSLGGQGPAKNIQYF	TGTGCCAGCAGCTTAGGAGGACAGGGGCCGGCCAAAAACATTCAGTACTTC
20	TRBV6-2/TRBV6-3	TRBJ2-2	many	TRBD1	CASSYSFTTYRGKNTGELFF	TGTGCCAGCAGTTACTCGTTCACAACTTACAGGGGCAAGAACACCGGGGAGCTGTTTTTT
16	TRBV5-4	TRBJ2-3	few	TRBD1	CASSSPDRGLTDTQYF	TGTGCCAGCAGCTCTCCGGACAGGGGGCTGACAGATACGCAGTATTTT
16	TRBV7-2	TRBJ2-5	many	TRBD2	CASSLVASGRRETQYF	TGTGCCAGCAGCTTAGTGGCTAGCGGGAGACGAGAGACCCAGTACTTC
14	TRBV6-2/TRBV6-3	TRBJ2-4	many	TRBD2	CASNPSGKVNIQYF	TGTGCCAGCAACCCCAGCGGGAAGGTGAACATTCAGTACTTC
16	TRBV2	TRBJ1-2	NA	TRBD1	CASSADGTGKYYGDTF	TGTGCCAGCAGTGCCGACGGGACAGGGAAGTACTATGGCGACACCTTC
16	TRBV28	TRBJ1-3	many	NA	CASSTTDGISGNTIYF	TGTGCCAGCAGTACGACCGACGGGATCTCTGGAAACACCATATATTTT
11	TRBV18	TRBJ2-7	many	NA	CASSPSHEQYF	TGTGCCAGCTCACCCTCCCACGAGCAGTACTTC
14	TRBV6-4	TRBJ2-2	NA	NA	CASSEAEVTGELFF	TGTGCCAGCAGTGAGGCCGAAGTCACCGGGGAGCTGTTTTTT
15	TRBV7-6	TRBJ1-1	many	NA	CASSLGSQTNTEAFF	TGTGCCAGCAGCTTAGGATCACAGACCAACACTGAAGCTTTCTTT
10	TRBV6-6	TRBJ2-1	many	NA	CASRQRTQFF	TGTGCCAGCAGACAGAGGACCCAGTTCTTC
14	TRBV11-2	TRBJ1-1	NA	NA	CASSLDWGHAEAFF	TGTGCCAGCAGCTTAGATTGGGGGCACGCTGAAGCTTTCTTT
15	TRBV7-8	TRBJ1-1	many	TRBD1	CASSLGGTGVTEAFF	TGTGCCAGCAGCTTAGGGGGGACAGGGGTGACTGAAGCTTTCTTT
11	TRBV3-1	TRBJ2-1	many	NA	CASSRWNEQFF	TGTGCCAGCAGCCGGTGGAATGAGCAGTTCTTC
14	TRBV2	TRBJ1-5	many	TRBD1	CASTGGDSDQPQHF	TGTGCCAGCACCGGGGGGGACAGCGATCAGCCCCAGCATTTT
15	TRBV6-2/TRBV6-3	TRBJ2-3	many	TRBD2	CASSSGTTSTDTQYF	TGTGCCAGCAGCTCCGGGACTACTAGCACAGATACGCAGTATTTT
12	TRBV29-1	TRBJ2-3	many	NA	CSAGLGTDTQYF	TGCAGCGCTGGACTTGGCACAGATACGCAGTATTTT
18	TRBV27	TRBJ2-7	many	TRBD2	CASSRSRPSGGSSYEQYF	TGTGCCAGCAGCCGATCTAGGCCATCGGGCGGGAGCTCCTACGAGCAGTACTTC
14	TRBV5-1	TRBJ2-5	many	NA	CASSPPSGRETQYF	TGCGCCAGCTCCCCCCCCTCCGGCCGGGAGACCCAGTACTTC
15	TRBV9	TRBJ2-1	many	NA	CASSVGQGSYNEQFF	TGTGCCAGCAGCGTAGGGCAGGGATCCTACAATGAGCAGTTCTTC
15	TRBV27	TRBJ2-2	many	NA	CASKIAAEGTGELFF	TGTGCCAGCAAAATAGCAGCGGAGGGAACCGGGGAGCTGTTTTTT
17	TRBV7-9	TRBJ1-3	many	NA	CASTRSAGRYSGNTIYF	TGTGCCAGCACCCGTTCCGCGGGACGGTACTCTGGAAACACCATATATTTT
14	TRBV2	TRBJ2-7	many	NA	CASIRGLATYEQYF	TGTGCCAGCATCCGAGGACTGGCGACCTACGAGCAGTACTTC